The text below deals with one TCR beta chain. Its antigen remains unidentified. No much larger clone exists at a distance of one base, and base qualities are not known. The CDR3 contains 15 residues, cysteine and phenylalanine counted. Only the CDR3 region is kept as DNA, spanning 45 bases read in frame from base 1. V is cut by 0 bases and J by 3 bases, and the space between the germline ends is 12 bases. Per the germline V gene (reference sequence), MNHEY is the CDR1 and SMNVEV is the CDR2. This record belongs to a study of shared clonotypes between healthy human individuals (dated by TCRdb to about 2020). As for the study more broadly: The cohort included a few men and a couple of women between 18 and 49 years of age. Between about 0.8 and 9 billion PBMCs per donor were obtained by leukapheresis. Per donor, three plates each were used for CD4 naive and CD4 memory, two for CD8 naive, and one for CD8 memory. Libraries were prepared and TCR repertoires were sequenced by different laboratories using diverse techniques, in order to increase sequencing depth and limit assay-specific biases. The study deeply sequenced blood TCR repertoires of five healthy adults to estimate repertoire size and the extent of clonotype sharing between individuals. Overall study results and their limits: About 5% of naive CD4, roughly 3.5% of naive CD8, 2.3% of memory CD4, and more than 0.35% of memory CD8 clonotypes were shared across several donors. Because the study included a small number of donors, the genetic and exposure-history diversity represented was limited. Larger estimated clonotype richness was generally found for naive subsets than for memory subsets. Clonotypes shared by all four sorted-subset donors showed higher generation probabilities than non-shared clonotypes. Pairwise subsampling indicated that sequencing depth was expected to affect the degree of clonotype sharing among donors. Rarefaction of sorted-subset datasets indicated incomplete sequencing despite the large sequencing depth. Only blood was sampled, and tissue TCR repertoires likely differ from those in blood.

TCR CDR3 regions were amplified from genomic DNA by multiplex PCR using the deep immunoSEQ assay. For each cell subset, the extracted genomic DNA was distributed evenly across all wells of several immunoSEQ 96-well plates, and each plate served as one replicate. Each replicate PCR for sorted subsets received roughly 200 ng genomic DNA, equal to about 30,000 T cell genomes. Purified libraries were measured with a Qubit 3.0 fluorometer, size-checked on a Bioanalyzer 2100, and measured again with the KAPA Library Quantification kit. Every immunoSEQ 96-well plate was sequenced on a dedicated single-read 150-cycle Illumina NextSeq 550 flow cell. Regarding the original processing steps: The immunoSEQ output contained only junctional sequences without quality scores, so filtering could not match that applied to full-length reads. Sequences were annotated with PyIR, a Python wrapper for IgBLAST v1.9, and V/J genes and CDR3 were assigned using IMGT germline references. Reads were filtered out if the reads had weak V/J assignments (E-value above 1e-6), no CDR3, stop codons, out-of-frame junctions, or ambiguous translated residues. V3J clonotypes were defined as sequences sharing the same inferred V gene, J gene, and CDR3 amino acid sequence. To compute the percentage overlap between repertoires, the number of shared unique clonotypes was divided by the size of the smaller repertoire. Richness of each repertoire was evaluated using RTK rarefaction, the Chao1 estimator, and Recon v2.1 estimates of unobserved clonotypes. For all TCRbeta clonotypes obtained by the gDNA method from a few donors, generation probabilities were computed with OLGA. In TCRdb, the immuneACCESS table is reduced to in-frame sequences with V and J assigned. These tables do not hold every clone; where another copy was compared, an unresolved V gene accounts for under half, and the others remain unexplained. That table supplies the V and J calls and clone size; D and trimming were determined from the DNA. The sample yields about 2 million clones; 85% to 95% were counted once. The ten largest account for 1.2% of the sample.

CD8 naive samples consisted of CD45RO-negative cells that were positively selected for CCR7, yielding a CD45RA+CCR7+ population without TemRA cells. The donors were healthy, HIV-negative adults with no recently reported acute infections or vaccinations. All donors were Caucasian adults living in Nashville, Tennessee, USA. Blood was collected by leukapheresis, and PBMCs were isolated by Ficoll-Histopaque density gradient centrifugation and then cryopreserved in liquid nitrogen vapor phase. Analytical flow cytometry was used to check the purity and quantity of each magnetically sorted T cell population. Each sorted fraction had its genomic DNA isolated and then quantified by UV absorbance on a Nanodrop 2000c.

The sequenced material came from naive CD8+ T cells sorted from blood. The intended sense of this specimen's cell subset or site label: CD45RA+CCR7+. This receptor was taken from a man in his late teens or twenties in good health. The chain was built from TRBV27 and TRBJ2-7, with an unclear D gene assignment. The CDR3 region has the sequence CASSLSGQTFYEQYF. The DNA is TGTGCCAGCAGTTTATCTGGGCAGACGTTCTACGAGCAGTACTTC.